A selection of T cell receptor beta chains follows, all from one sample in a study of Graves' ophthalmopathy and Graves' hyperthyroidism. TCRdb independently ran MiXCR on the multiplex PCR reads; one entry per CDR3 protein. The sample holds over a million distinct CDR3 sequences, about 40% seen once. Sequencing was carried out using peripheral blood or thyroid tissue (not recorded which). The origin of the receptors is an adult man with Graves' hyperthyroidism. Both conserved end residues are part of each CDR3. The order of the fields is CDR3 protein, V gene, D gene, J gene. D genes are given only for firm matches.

CDR3aa: CASRDTRLAVSYEQYF; v_gene: TRBV11-1; d_gene: TRBD2; j_gene: TRBJ2-7
CDR3aa: CSASFGGGGTQYF; v_gene: TRBV20-1; d_gene: -; j_gene: TRBJ2-5
CDR3aa: CASSLVVGSGANVLTF; v_gene: TRBV12-3/TRBV12-4; d_gene: -; j_gene: TRBJ2-6
CDR3aa: CSVADRGVQPQHF; v_gene: TRBV29-1; d_gene: TRBD1; j_gene: TRBJ1-5
CDR3aa: CASSPTGFRTEAFF; v_gene: TRBV7-2; d_gene: TRBD1; j_gene: TRBJ1-1
CDR3aa: CSALLHEQYF; v_gene: TRBV20-1; d_gene: -; j_gene: TRBJ2-7
CDR3aa: CASRRRELPSGNTIYF; v_gene: TRBV6-2/TRBV6-3; d_gene: -; j_gene: TRBJ1-3
CDR3aa: CASSPKGSTEAFF; v_gene: TRBV14; d_gene: -; j_gene: TRBJ1-1
CDR3aa: CASSLGVSGTGANVLTF; v_gene: TRBV7-8; d_gene: -; j_gene: TRBJ2-6
CDR3aa: CSVSPSGFTYEQYF; v_gene: TRBV20-1; d_gene: -; j_gene: TRBJ2-7
CDR3aa: CSAREELKEQYF; v_gene: TRBV20-1; d_gene: -; j_gene: TRBJ2-7
CDR3aa: CAGGPSRGQHEQYF; v_gene: TRBV7-7; d_gene: -; j_gene: TRBJ2-7
CDR3aa: CATSRDQQGLYEQYF; v_gene: TRBV15; d_gene: -; j_gene: TRBJ2-7
CDR3aa: CASSSQQVYANTGELFF; v_gene: TRBV5-1; d_gene: -; j_gene: TRBJ2-2
CDR3aa: CAISLIQSNYGYTF; v_gene: TRBV10-3; d_gene: -; j_gene: TRBJ1-2
CDR3aa: CASSESWRGSYEQYF; v_gene: TRBV10-2; d_gene: -; j_gene: TRBJ2-7
CDR3aa: CASSYPPTGAPSYEQYF; v_gene: TRBV6-2/TRBV6-3; d_gene: TRBD1; j_gene: -
CDR3aa: CASENTYNQPQHF; v_gene: TRBV6-5; d_gene: -; j_gene: TRBJ1-5
CDR3aa: CASSYVREDYEQYF; v_gene: TRBV28; d_gene: TRBD2; j_gene: TRBJ2-7
CDR3aa: CASSKPGLAGGPPYEQYF; v_gene: TRBV7-6; d_gene: TRBD2; j_gene: TRBJ2-7
CDR3aa: CASSLRITEQETQYF; v_gene: TRBV13; d_gene: -; j_gene: TRBJ2-5
CDR3aa: CASKGGINTGELFF; v_gene: TRBV12-3/TRBV12-4; d_gene: -; j_gene: TRBJ2-2
CDR3aa: CASGLADTGELFF; v_gene: TRBV2; d_gene: TRBD2; j_gene: TRBJ2-2
CDR3aa: CASSLRTAANEKLFF; v_gene: TRBV7-6; d_gene: -; j_gene: TRBJ1-4
CDR3aa: CSSDRPKQGETQYF; v_gene: TRBV29-1; d_gene: -; j_gene: -
CDR3aa: CASRMLNTEAFF; v_gene: TRBV28; d_gene: -; j_gene: TRBJ1-1
CDR3aa: CSVVGTGELFF; v_gene: TRBV29-1; d_gene: -; j_gene: TRBJ2-2
CDR3aa: CASSFQGMGTEAFF; v_gene: TRBV11-2; d_gene: -; j_gene: TRBJ1-1
CDR3aa: CASSGRGDGFNYGYTF; v_gene: TRBV5-1; d_gene: -; j_gene: TRBJ1-2
CDR3aa: CASSIVPGDSPLHF; v_gene: TRBV19; d_gene: -; j_gene: TRBJ1-6
CDR3aa: CASSSIGPNTEAFF; v_gene: TRBV19; d_gene: -; j_gene: TRBJ1-1
CDR3aa: CAWRLNRATGF; v_gene: TRBV30; d_gene: -; j_gene: TRBJ1-2
CDR3aa: CAISESTGMNTEAFF; v_gene: TRBV10-3; d_gene: -; j_gene: TRBJ1-1
CDR3aa: CASSFRSASSSYEQYF; v_gene: TRBV2; d_gene: -; j_gene: TRBJ2-7
CDR3aa: CASSPVAAGEKLFF; v_gene: TRBV7-8; d_gene: -; j_gene: TRBJ1-4
CDR3aa: CASSRRFHEQYF; v_gene: TRBV7-2; d_gene: -; j_gene: TRBJ2-7
CDR3aa: CASSLPGQWMNEQYF; v_gene: TRBV13; d_gene: -; j_gene: TRBJ2-7
CDR3aa: CSVTGTGGSLVEQYF; v_gene: TRBV29-1; d_gene: TRBD1; j_gene: TRBJ2-7
CDR3aa: CAISEGGSQGSNQPQHF; v_gene: TRBV10-3; d_gene: -; j_gene: TRBJ1-5
CDR3aa: CASSQGPSNQPQHF; v_gene: TRBV4-2; d_gene: -; j_gene: TRBJ1-5
CDR3aa: CSARDSTNTEAFF; v_gene: TRBV20-1; d_gene: TRBD1; j_gene: TRBJ1-1
CDR3aa: CASSESSGANVLTF; v_gene: TRBV13; d_gene: -; j_gene: TRBJ2-6
CDR3aa: CASSLAGDKETQYF; v_gene: TRBV11-2; d_gene: -; j_gene: TRBJ2-5
CDR3aa: CASSEAQDLQETQYF; v_gene: TRBV2; d_gene: -; j_gene: TRBJ2-5
CDR3aa: CASSDPGLAGDQYQETQYF; v_gene: TRBV7-2; d_gene: TRBD2; j_gene: TRBJ2-5
CDR3aa: CASSQAGTTAYEQYF; v_gene: TRBV7-2; d_gene: -; j_gene: TRBJ2-7
CDR3aa: CASSVGHILYGYTF; v_gene: TRBV7-9; d_gene: -; j_gene: TRBJ1-2
CDR3aa: CAISASSGGGGEQYF; v_gene: TRBV10-3; d_gene: TRBD2; j_gene: TRBJ2-7
CDR3aa: CASGPDRVPYGYTF; v_gene: TRBV7-9; d_gene: -; j_gene: TRBJ1-2